This T cell receptor beta chain appears in the sequencing data of a study of T-cell memory formation after mild COVID-19. The overall study: Clusters were largely donor specific.

TCRdb reprocessed the 5' RACE reads via MiXCR and lists one record per CDR3 protein. Of about 49,000 distinct CDR3 sequences listed, roughly a quarter are singletons. A few counts support this clonotype. The antigen remains unidentified. The CDR3 spans 15 residues. The V gene's germline CDR1 is MDHEN and CDR2 SYDVKM. J was trimmed by 2 bases and V by 5 bases; bases with no gene match: 5. Study conclusions and caveats: Mainly in CM and EM were contracting CD4+ clones; CD8+ were in EMRA. Clones that got smaller from day 15 to 85 had even CD4/CD8, while clones growing later tipped toward CD4+.

V is TRBV28 and J is TRBJ2-3, with 9 bases identical to TRBD2. The sample was PBMCs or a T cell subset sorted from them (not recorded which). This TCR was recovered from a young man who had mild COVID-19 (a few samples of this study predate the infection). Cell type and time point are not known. In DNA form, the CDR3 reads TGTGCCAGCAGTCCTCTAGCGGGGTTCACAGATACGCAGTATTTT. It translates to CASSPLAGFTDTQYF.